This TCR beta chain was obtained from a study of breast tumors, draining lymph nodes, adjacent tissues. This clonotype was observed a handful of times. Its antigen is not known. CDR3 length: 10 residues. CDR1 is DFQATT, CDR2 SNEGSKA, per germline (reference sequence). Trimming took off 6 bases at V and 9 bases at J, with 9 bases between the two ends. TCRdb passed the multiplex PCR reads through MiXCR, listing each CDR3 protein once. The data hold about 220,000 distinct CDR3 sequences, with under 40% observed a single time. The lymph nodes were axillary draining lymph nodes from breast cancer patients. Study findings and constraints: Most tumor T cells seemingly derive from lymph node, then expand in tumor.

The TCR comes from a female donor with breast cancer. Some clones in this sample may be carry-over from other donors' samples. This rearrangement joins TRBV20-1 to TRBJ2-1; D may correspond to TRBD1 or TRBD2 (5 bases each). What was sequenced was axillary lymph node tissue. As DNA, the CDR3 is TGCAGTGCCGGGGCCCCTGAGCAGTTCTTC. Its translation is CSAGAPEQFF.